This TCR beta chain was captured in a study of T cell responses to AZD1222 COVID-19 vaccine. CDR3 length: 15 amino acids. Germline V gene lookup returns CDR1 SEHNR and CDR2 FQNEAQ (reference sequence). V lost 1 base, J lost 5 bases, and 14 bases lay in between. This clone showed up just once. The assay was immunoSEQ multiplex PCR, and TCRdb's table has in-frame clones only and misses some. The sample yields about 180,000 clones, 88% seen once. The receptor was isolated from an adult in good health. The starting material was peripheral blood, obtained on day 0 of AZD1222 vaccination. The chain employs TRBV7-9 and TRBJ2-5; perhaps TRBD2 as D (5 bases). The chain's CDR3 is CASSLEEDHAETQYF. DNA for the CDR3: TGTGCCAGCAGCTTAGAGGAGGACCACGCGGAGACCCAGTACTTC.